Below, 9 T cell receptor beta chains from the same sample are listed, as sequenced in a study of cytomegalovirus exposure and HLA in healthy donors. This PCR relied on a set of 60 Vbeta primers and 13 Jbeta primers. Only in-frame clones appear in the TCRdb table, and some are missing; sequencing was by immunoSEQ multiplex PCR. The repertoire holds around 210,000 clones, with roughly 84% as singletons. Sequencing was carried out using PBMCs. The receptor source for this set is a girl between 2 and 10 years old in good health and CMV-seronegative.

The CDR3 nucleotides read TGTGCCAGCAGTTCTACTGGACAGGGACTAACTAACTATGGCTACACCTTC. Encoded protein: CASSSTGQGLTNYGYTF. This chain connects TRBV27 to TRBJ1-2, with 8 bases aligning to TRBD1. Trimming took 4 bases from V and 0 from J; bases not matched to a gene: 10. The CDR3 covers 17 residues. The V gene's germline CDR1 is MNHEY and CDR2 SMNVEV (reference sequence).

Written as DNA, the CDR3 is TGTGCCAGCAGCCACCGACTAGCGGGAGGCGCAGATACGCAGTATTTT. This gives the protein CASSHRLAGGADTQYF. The chain joins TRBV11-2 to TRBJ2-3, with 13 bases identical to TRBD2. Trimming took 5 bases from V and 4 from J; bases not matched to a gene: 6. Germline assignment: CDR1 SGHAT and CDR2 FQNNGV. This CDR3 is 16 amino acids long.

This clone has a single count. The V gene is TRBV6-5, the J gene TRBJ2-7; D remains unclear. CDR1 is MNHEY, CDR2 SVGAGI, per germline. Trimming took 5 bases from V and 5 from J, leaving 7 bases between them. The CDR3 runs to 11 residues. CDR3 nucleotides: TGTGCCAGCAGTGTCCGGGACGAGCAGTACTTC. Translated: CASSVRDEQYF.

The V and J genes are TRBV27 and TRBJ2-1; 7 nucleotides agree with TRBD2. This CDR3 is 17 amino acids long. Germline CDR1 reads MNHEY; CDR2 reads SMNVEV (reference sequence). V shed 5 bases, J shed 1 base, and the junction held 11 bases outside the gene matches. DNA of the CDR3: TGTGCCAGCAGTCAAGAAAAGACTAGCTGGTCCTACAATGAGCAGTTCTTC. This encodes CASSQEKTSWSYNEQFF.

CDR3: CASSYSTSGQETQYF. In DNA form, the CDR3 reads TGTGCCAGCAGTTACTCGACTAGCGGACAAGAGACCCAGTACTTC. The V call is TRBV6-5, the J call TRBJ2-5; 9 positions agree with TRBD2. The trim removed 0 bases at V and 2 bases at J, leaving 1 base unmatched. Germline lookup yields CDR1 MNHEY and CDR2 SVGAGI. The CDR3 is 15 amino acids.

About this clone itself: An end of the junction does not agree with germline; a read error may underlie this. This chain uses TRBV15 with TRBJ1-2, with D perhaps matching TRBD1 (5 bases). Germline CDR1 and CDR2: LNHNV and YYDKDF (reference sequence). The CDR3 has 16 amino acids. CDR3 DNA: TGTGCCACCAGCAGAGACGGGGGAGATTGGAACTGTGGCTACACCTTC. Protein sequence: CATSRDGGDWNCGYTF.

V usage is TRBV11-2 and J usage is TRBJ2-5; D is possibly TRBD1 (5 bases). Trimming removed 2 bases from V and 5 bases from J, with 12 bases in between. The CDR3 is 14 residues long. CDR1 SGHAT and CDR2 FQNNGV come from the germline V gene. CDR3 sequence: CASSLHSRAETQYF. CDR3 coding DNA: TGTGCCAGCAGCTTACACTCCAGGGCCGAGACCCAGTACTTC.

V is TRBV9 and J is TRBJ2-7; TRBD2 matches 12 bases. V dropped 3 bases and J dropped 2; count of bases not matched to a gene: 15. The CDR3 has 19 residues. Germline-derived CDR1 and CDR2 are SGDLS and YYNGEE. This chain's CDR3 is CASSAALGLAGGPAYEQYF. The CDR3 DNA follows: TGTGCCAGCAGCGCGGCCTTAGGGCTAGCGGGGGGGCCGGCCTACGAGCAGTACTTC.

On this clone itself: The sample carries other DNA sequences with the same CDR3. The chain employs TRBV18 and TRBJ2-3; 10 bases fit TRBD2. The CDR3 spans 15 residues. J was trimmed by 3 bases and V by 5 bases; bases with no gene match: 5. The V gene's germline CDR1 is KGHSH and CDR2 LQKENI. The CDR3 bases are TGTGCCAGCTCATACAGCGGGGGGGCTACAGATACGCAGTATTTT. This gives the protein CASSYSGGATDTQYF.